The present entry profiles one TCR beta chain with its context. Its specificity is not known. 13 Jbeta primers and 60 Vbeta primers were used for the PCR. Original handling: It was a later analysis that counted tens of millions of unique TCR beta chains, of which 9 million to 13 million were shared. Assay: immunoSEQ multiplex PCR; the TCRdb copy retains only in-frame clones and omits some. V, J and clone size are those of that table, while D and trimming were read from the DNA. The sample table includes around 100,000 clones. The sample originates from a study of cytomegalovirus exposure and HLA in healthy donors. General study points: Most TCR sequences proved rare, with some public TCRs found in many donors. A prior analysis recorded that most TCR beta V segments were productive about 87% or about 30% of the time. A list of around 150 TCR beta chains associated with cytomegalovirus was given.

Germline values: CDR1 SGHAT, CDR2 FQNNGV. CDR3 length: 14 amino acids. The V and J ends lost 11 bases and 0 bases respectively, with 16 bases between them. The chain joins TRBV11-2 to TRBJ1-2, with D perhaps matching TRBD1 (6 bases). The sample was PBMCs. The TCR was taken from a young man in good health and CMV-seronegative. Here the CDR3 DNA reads TGTGCCGCGGGGGCGAATCCTTCTAACTATGGCTACACCTTC. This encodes CAAGANPSNYGYTF.